This TCR beta chain was captured in a study of CD8+ T cells in alopecia areata. RNA extraction and reverse transcription yielded cDNA as sequencing template. Repertoires were generated with immunoSEQ multiplex PCR, while TCRdb's copy carries only in-frame clones and drops some. Here the sample spans fewer than 40,000 clones, around two thirds being singletons. This CDR3 has 15 amino acids. The germline V gene has CDR1 SGDLS and CDR2 YYNGEE. J lost 6 bases, V lost 0 bases, and 5 bases had no gene match. Collection of lesional scalp punch biopsies and peripheral blood was performed in alopecia areata patients.

This chain uses TRBV9 with TRBJ2-1; TRBD2 agrees at 8 bases. Input material: NKG2D-high CD8+ T cells sorted from blood. The TCR originated in a human donor with alopecia areata. The CDR3 loop is CASSVGGTSGNEQFF. The CDR3 region has the DNA TGTGCCAGCAGCGTAGGGGGAACTAGCGGCAATGAGCAGTTCTTC. Drawing the rest from reference TRBV9 and TRBJ2-1, the complete variable domain is DSGVTQTPKHLITATGQRVTLRCSPRSGDLSVYWYQQSLDQGLQFLIQYYNGEERAKGNILERFSAQQFPDLHSELNLSSLELGDSALYFCASSVGGTSGNEQFFGPGTRLTVL.